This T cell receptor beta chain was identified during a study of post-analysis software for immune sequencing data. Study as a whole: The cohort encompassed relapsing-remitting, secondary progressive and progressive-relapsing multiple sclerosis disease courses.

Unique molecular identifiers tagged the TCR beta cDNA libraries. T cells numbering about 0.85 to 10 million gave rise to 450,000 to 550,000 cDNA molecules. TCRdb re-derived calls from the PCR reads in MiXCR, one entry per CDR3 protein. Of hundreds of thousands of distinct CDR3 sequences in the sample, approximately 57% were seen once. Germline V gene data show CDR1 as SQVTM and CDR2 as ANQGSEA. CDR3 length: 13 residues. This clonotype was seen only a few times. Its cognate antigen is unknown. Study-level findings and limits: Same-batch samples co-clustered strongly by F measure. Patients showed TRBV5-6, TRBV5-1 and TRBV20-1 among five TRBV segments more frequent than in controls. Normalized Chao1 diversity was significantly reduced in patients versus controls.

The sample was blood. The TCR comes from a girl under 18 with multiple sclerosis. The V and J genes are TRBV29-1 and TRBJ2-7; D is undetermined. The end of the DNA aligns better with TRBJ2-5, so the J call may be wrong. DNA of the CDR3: TGCAGCGTCGCACTACTCCTCGGGGAGACCCAGTACTTC. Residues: CSVALLLGETQYF.